Sequencing of this TCR beta chain was carried out in a study of cytomegalovirus exposure and HLA in healthy donors. Trimming stripped 7 bases from V and 0 bases from J, with 10 bases between. The V gene's germline CDR1 is MNHEY and CDR2 SMNVEV (reference sequence). The CDR3 length is 14 residues. PCR involved 60 Vbeta and 13 Jbeta primers. Sequenced by immunoSEQ multiplex PCR; TCRdb stores in-frame clones only, minus some. The sample lists about 190,000 clones; about 81% were seen once. On this clone itself: Its specificity is not known.

Study-level points and caveats: An assumption of roughly uniform sequencing depth across donors underlay the presence/absence analyses. Rare sequences made up most TCRs, while some public TCRs were found in many donors.

V and J are TRBV27 and TRBJ2-1; perhaps TRBD1 as D (5 bases). The clonotype was recovered from a man aged 30-40 years in good health and CMV-seropositive. The sample was PBMCs. The CDR3 DNA reads TGTGCCAGCACGGACACGAGCTCCTACAATGAGCAGTTCTTC. Amino acid sequence: CASTDTSSYNEQFF.